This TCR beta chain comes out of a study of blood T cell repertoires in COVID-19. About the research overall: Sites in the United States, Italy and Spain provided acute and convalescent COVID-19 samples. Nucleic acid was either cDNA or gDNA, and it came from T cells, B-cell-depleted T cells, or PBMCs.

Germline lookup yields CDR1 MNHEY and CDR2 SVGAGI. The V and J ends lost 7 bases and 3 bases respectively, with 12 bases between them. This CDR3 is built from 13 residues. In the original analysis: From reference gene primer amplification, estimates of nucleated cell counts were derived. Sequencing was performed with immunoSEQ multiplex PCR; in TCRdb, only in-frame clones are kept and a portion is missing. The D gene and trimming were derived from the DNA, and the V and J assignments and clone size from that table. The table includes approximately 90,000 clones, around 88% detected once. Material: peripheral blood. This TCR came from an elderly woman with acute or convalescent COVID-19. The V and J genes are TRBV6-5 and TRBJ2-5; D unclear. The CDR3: CASKKITEETQYF. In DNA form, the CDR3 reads TGTGCCAGCAAGAAGATCACGGAAGAGACCCAGTACTTC.